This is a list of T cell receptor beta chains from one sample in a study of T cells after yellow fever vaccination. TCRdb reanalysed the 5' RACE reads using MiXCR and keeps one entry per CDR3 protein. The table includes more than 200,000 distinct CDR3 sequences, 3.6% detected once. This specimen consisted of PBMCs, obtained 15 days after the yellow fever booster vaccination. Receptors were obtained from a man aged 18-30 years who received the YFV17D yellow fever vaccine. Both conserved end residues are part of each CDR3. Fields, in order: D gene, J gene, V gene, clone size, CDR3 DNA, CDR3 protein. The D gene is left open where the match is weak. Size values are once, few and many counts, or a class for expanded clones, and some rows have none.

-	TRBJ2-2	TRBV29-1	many	TGCAGCGCTAAGAGTGGTAGAGACACCGGGGAGCTGTTTTTT	CSAKSGRDTGELFF
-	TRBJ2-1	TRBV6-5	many	TGTGCCAGCAGCCCGAACCGGGGGTACAATGAGCAGTTCTTC	CASSPNRGYNEQFF
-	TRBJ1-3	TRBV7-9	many	TGTGCCAGCAGCTTCCTCAGGGGTCCCCTTGGAAACACCATATATTTT	CASSFLRGPLGNTIYF
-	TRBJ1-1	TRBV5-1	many	TGCGCCAGCAGCTTTACGGGCACTGAAGCTTTCTTT	CASSFTGTEAFF
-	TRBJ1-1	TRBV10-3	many	TGTGCCTCCGAGACAGGCCCGGTTCGGAGCACTGAAGCTTTCTTT	CASETGPVRSTEAFF
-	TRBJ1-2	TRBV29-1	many	TGCAGCGTTGACCTAGACGGGAACGGAATCTATGGCTACACCTTC	CSVDLDGNGIYGYTF
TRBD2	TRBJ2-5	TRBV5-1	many	TGCGCCAGCAGCCCGGGGACTAGCGGGGGTGCCTACCAAGAGACCCAGTACTTC	CASSPGTSGGAYQETQYF
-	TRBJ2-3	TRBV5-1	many	TGCGCCAGCAGCTGGATGACAGATACGCAGTATTTT	CASSWMTDTQYF
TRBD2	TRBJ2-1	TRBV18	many	TGTGCCAGCTCACCACCCTGGGGAAGCGGGGGGTCTAACAATGAGCAGTTCTTC	CASSPPWGSGGSNNEQFF
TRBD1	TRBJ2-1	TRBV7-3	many	TGTGCCAGCAGCTTAGGGGACAGGGGCGGGCAGTTCTTC	CASSLGDRGGQFF
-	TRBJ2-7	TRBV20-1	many	TGCAGTGCTAGAGATCTTGCCGGACACCCTATCGCGGAGCAGTACTTC	CSARDLAGHPIAEQYF
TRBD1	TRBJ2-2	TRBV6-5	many	TGTGCCAGCAGTTACCGGCAGGGGGTGGCCGGGGAGCTGTTTTTT	CASSYRQGVAGELFF
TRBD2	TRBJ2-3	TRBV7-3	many	TGTGCCAGCAGCTTAAGCGGGGGGGCCGGCACAGATACGCAGTATTTT	CASSLSGGAGTDTQYF
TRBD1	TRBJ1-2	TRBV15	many	TGTGCCACCAGCAGAGATAGGACAGGGGATGGCTACACCTTC	CATSRDRTGDGYTF
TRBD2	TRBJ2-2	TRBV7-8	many	TGTGCCAGCAGCACCAGACAAGGGACTAGCGGGGGGAACACCGGGGAGCTGTTTTTT	CASSTRQGTSGGNTGELFF
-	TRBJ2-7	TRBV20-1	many	TGCAGTGCTAGACTCGGAAGCTCCTACGAGCAGTACTTC	CSARLGSSYEQYF
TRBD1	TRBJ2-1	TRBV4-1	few	TGCGCCAGCAGCCAAGATATGACAGGGAGCTCCTACAATGAGCAGTTCTTC	CASSQDMTGSSYNEQFF
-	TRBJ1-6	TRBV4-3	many	TGCGCCAGCAGCCAAGAATTGGTGACGGCCTATAATTCACCCCTCCACTTT	CASSQELVTAYNSPLHF
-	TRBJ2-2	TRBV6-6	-	TGTGCCAGCAGTTACTTCGCCGCGAACACCGGGGAGCTGTTTTTT	CASSYFAANTGELFF
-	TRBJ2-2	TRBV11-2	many	TGTGCCAGCAGTTATTTCACCGGGGAGCTGTTTTTT	CASSYFTGELFF
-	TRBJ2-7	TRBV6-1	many	TGTGCCAGCAGTGAAAAGTACGAGCAGTACTTC	CASSEKYEQYF
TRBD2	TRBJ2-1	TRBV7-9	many	TGTGCCAGCAGCTTTATTCGACTAGCGGGGCGTGGTGAGCAGTTCTTC	CASSFIRLAGRGEQFF
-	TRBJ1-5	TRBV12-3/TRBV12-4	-	TGTGCCAGCAGACCAGACCGGGGCCTTAATCAGCCCCAGCATTTT	CASRPDRGLNQPQHF
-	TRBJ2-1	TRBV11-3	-	TGTGCCAGCAGCTTGCGTATAGGTGACCGCCAGTTCTTC	CASSLRIGDRQFF
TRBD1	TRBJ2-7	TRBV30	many	TGTGCCTGGAGTGCCGGACAGGGGGCGATAGGATCCTACGAGCAGTACTTC	CAWSAGQGAIGSYEQYF
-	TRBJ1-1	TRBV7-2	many	TGTGCCAGCAGTAACAGGGAGGACACTGAAGCTTTCTTT	CASSNREDTEAFF
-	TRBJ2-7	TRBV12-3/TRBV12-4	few	TGTGCCAGCAGTTCCGGGGCGGACGAGCAGTACTTC	CASSSGADEQYF
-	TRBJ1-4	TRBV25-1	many	TGTGCCAGCAGTGAACAGGGTCTCAATGAAAAACTGTTTTTT	CASSEQGLNEKLFF
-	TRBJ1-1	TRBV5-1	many	TGCGCCAGCAGCCGGCACAGGGCGGCGGTGGACACTGAAGCTTTCTTT	CASSRHRAAVDTEAFF
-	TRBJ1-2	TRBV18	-	TGTGCCAGCTCACCTCCAGGATATTATGGCTACACCTTC	CASSPPGYYGYTF
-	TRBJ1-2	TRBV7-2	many	TGTGCCAGCAGCCGGCCTACATATGGCTACACCTTC	CASSRPTYGYTF
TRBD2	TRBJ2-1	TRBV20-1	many	TGCAGTGCTAGAGTTAGCGGGGGGCCGGGCTCCTACAATGAGCAGTTCTTC	CSARVSGGPGSYNEQFF
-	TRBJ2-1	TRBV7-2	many	TGTGCCAGCAGCTTAGGAGGTGGACTCCGCTCCTACAATGAGCAGTTCTTC	CASSLGGGLRSYNEQFF
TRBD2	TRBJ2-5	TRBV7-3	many	TGTGCCAGCAGCTTACGTCGAGCGGGGGGAGTCCAGGAGACCCAGTACTTC	CASSLRRAGGVQETQYF
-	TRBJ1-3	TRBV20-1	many	TGCAGTGCTAGTGCTCTCCTCGGCGGTGGGGGGGGAAACACCATATATTTT	CSASALLGGGGGNTIYF
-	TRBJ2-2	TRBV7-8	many	TGTGCCAGCAGCTTATTCCCGTTAGGGGCCGGGGAGCTGTTTTTT	CASSLFPLGAGELFF
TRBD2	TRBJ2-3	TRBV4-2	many	TGTGCCAGCAGCCCCGCGACTAGCGGGGGGGCAGATACGCAGTATTTT	CASSPATSGGADTQYF
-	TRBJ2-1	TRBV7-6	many	TGTGCCAGCAGCTTAGGGTTCAGGGGCCAGTTTCGGGCCTACAATGAGCAGTTCTTC	CASSLGFRGQFRAYNEQFF
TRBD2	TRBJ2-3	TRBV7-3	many	TGTGCCAGCAGCGCGCGGGGGGGCCTCTCCCCTAGCACAGATACGCAGTATTTT	CASSARGGLSPSTDTQYF
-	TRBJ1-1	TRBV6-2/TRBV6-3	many	TGTGCCAGCAGTTACCAAGGGGGAAACACTGAAGCTTTCTTT	CASSYQGGNTEAFF
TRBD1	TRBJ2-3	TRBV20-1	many	TGCAGTGCTAGAACGAGGAGGGGGACAGGGGGGACAGATACGCAGTATTTT	CSARTRRGTGGTDTQYF
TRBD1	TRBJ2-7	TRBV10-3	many	TGTGCCATCACCCCGGACAGGAACTCCTACGAGCAGTACTTC	CAITPDRNSYEQYF
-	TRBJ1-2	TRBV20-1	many	TGCAGTGCTAGAGGGTTGGGGGCCATGGACTATGGCTACACCTTC	CSARGLGAMDYGYTF
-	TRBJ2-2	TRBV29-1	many	TGCAGCGTTGAGGGGTCCACCGGGGAGCTGTTTTTT	CSVEGSTGELFF
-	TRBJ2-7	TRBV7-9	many	TGTGCCAGCAGCCTCGGGGGCCACTACGAGCAGTACTTC	CASSLGGHYEQYF
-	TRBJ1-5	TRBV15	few	TGTGCCACCAGCAGAGATGTAAGTCAGCCCCAGCATTTT	CATSRDVSQPQHF
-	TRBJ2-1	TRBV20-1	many	TGCAGTGCTACCAGGGGGAGGGCCAATGAGCAGTTCTTC	CSATRGRANEQFF
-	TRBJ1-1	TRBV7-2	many	TGTGCCAGCAGCTACCCCGCAGGGATGAACACTGAAGCTTTCTTT	CASSYPAGMNTEAFF
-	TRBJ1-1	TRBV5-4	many	TGTGCCAGCAGCTTGAGGGCCGAAAGAGCTGAAGCTTTCTTT	CASSLRAERAEAFF
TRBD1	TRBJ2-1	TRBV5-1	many	TGCGCCAGCAGCTCAGGACAGGGCCTCCTCCGTTACAATGAGCAGTTCTTC	CASSSGQGLLRYNEQFF
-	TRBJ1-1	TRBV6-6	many	TGTGCCAGCGAGAGGGAAGGGGCGCGCACTGAAGCTTTCTTT	CASEREGARTEAFF
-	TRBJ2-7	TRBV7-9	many	TGTGCCAGCAGCTGGGGGGACCCCAGCTCCTACGAGCAGTACTTC	CASSWGDPSSYEQYF
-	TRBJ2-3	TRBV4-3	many	TGCGCCAGCAGCCAAGATTGGCTAGAGTTGGGCACAGATACGCAGTATTTT	CASSQDWLELGTDTQYF
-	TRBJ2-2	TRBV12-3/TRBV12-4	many	TGTGCCAGCAGTTCCGGGGCTAGAACCACCGGGGAGCTGTTTTTT	CASSSGARTTGELFF